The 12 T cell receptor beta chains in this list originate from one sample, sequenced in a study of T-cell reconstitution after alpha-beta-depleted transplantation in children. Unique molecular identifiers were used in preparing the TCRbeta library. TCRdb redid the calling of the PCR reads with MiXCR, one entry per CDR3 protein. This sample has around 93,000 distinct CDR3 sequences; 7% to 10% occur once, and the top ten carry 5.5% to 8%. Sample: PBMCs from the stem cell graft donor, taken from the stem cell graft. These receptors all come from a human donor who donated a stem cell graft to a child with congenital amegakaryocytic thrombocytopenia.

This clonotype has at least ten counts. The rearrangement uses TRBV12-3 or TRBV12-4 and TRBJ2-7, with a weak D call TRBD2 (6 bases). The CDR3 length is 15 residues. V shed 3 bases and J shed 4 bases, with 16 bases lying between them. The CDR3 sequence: CASSFGGTGWYEQYF. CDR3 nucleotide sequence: TGTGCCAGCAGTTTCGGGGGTACTGGTTGGTACGAGCAGTACTTC.

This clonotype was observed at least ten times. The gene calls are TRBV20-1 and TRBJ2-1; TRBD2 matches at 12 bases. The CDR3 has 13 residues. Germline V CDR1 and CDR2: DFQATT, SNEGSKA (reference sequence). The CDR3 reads CSGTSGGYNEQFF. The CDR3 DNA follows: TGCAGCGGTACTAGCGGGGGGTACAATGAGCAGTTCTTC.

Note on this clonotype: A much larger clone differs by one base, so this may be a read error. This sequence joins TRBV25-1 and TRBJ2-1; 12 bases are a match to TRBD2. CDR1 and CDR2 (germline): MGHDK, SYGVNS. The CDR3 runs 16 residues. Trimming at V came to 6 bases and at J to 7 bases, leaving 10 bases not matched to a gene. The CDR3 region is CASRLTSGGNQNEQFF. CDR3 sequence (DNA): TGTGCCAGCAGGTTGACTAGCGGGGGCAATCAGAATGAGCAGTTCTTC.

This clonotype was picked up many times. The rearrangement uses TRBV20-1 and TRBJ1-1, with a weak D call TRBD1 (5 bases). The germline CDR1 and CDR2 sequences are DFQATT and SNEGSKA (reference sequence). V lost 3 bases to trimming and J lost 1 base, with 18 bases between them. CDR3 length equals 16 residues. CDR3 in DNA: TGCAGTGCTAGTTCAGGGCCCATAAAAGGGAACACTGAAGCTTTCTTT. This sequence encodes CSASSGPIKGNTEAFF.

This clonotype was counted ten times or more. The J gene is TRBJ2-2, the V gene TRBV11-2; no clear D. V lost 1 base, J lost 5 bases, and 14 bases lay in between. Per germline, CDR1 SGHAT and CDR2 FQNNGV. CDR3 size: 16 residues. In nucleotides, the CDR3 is TGTGCCAGCAGCTTAGTCGCGGCGTCCGGAACCGGGGAGCTGTTTTTT. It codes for CASSLVAASGTGELFF.

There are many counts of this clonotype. The CDR3 nucleotides are TGTGCCAGCAGTGAAGTAATAGCGGGGGGGCCCACAGATACGCAGTATTTT. The encoded protein is CASSEVIAGGPTDTQYF. The rearrangement joins TRBV6-1 to TRBJ2-3; 11 bases agree with TRBD2. The CDR3 is 17 amino acids. Losses at the gene ends were 1 base for V and 2 bases for J; bases not matched to a gene: 5. From germline, CDR1 is MNHNS and CDR2 SASEGT.

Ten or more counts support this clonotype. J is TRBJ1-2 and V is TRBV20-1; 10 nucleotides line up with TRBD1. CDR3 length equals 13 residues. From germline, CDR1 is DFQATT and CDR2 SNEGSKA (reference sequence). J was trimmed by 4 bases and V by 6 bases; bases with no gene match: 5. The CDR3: CSAGTGALYGYTF. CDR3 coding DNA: TGCAGTGCAGGGACAGGGGCCCTCTATGGCTACACCTTC.

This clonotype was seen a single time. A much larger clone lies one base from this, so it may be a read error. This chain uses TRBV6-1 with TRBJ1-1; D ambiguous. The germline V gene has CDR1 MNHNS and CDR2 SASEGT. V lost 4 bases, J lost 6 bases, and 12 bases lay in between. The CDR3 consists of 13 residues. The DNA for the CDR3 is TGTGCCAGCAGTGGCGAGCCTGCCCCTGAAGCTTTCTTT. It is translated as CASSGEPAPEAFF.

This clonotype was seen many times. CDR3 sequence reads: CASSLAQQGSGELFF. CDR3 coding DNA: TGCGCCAGCAGCTTGGCGCAACAGGGGTCCGGGGAGCTGTTTTTT. The genes are TRBV5-1 and TRBJ2-2, with TRBD1 matching 7 bases. With 0 bases clipped from V and 6 bases from J, the junction kept 5 bases outside the gene matches. CDR1 is SGHRS, CDR2 YFSETQ, per germline. This CDR3 has 15 residues.

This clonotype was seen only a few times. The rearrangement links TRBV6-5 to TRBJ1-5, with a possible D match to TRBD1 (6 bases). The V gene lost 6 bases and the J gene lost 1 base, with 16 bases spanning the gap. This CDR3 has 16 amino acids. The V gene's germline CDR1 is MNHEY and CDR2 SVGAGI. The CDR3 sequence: CASSLTGRGSNQPQHF. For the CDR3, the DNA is TGTGCCAGCAGCCTTACAGGGCGGGGGAGCAATCAGCCCCAGCATTTT.

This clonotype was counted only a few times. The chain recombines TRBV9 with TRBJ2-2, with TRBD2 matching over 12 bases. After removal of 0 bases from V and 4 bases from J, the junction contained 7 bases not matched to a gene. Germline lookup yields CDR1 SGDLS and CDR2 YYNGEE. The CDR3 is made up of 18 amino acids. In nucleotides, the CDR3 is TGTGCCAGCAGCGTAGCGCCTAGCGGGAGGGGGGGCACCGGGGAGCTGTTTTTT. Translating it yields CASSVAPSGRGGTGELFF.

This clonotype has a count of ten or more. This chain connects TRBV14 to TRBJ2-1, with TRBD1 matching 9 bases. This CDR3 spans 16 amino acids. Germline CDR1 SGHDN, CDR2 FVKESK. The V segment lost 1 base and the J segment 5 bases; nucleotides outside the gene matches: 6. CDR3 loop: CASSQVPGQGDNEQFF. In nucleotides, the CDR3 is TGTGCCAGCAGCCAAGTCCCGGGACAGGGAGACAATGAGCAGTTCTTC.